A single T cell receptor (beta chain) is shown here with its context. Recovery meant two consecutive negative NP/OP PCR tests, professional clearance, or resolved symptoms. V was pared by 5 bases and J by 5 bases, with 3 bases of the junction left unmatched. The CDR3 consists of 13 residues. Germline loops: CDR1 SGHNT, CDR2 YENEEA. This sample is drawn from a study of blood T cell repertoires in COVID-19. Study information: Whether acute or convalescent, the COVID-19 samples came from the United States, Italy and Spain. From T cells, B-cell-depleted T cells, or PBMCs came the material, which was cDNA or gDNA.

Per the study methods: By means of reference gene primer amplification, nucleated cell counts were estimated. Clones were sequenced by immunoSEQ multiplex PCR, and TCRdb holds only the in-frame ones, with some missing. The D gene and trimming were derived from the DNA, and the V and J assignments and clone size from that table. This sample has about 270,000 clones, with 86% found just once. The V gene is TRBV11-3, the J gene TRBJ2-5, with 9 bases that match TRBD2. Sequenced material: PBMCs or T cells enriched from blood (not recorded which). The TCR was taken from a man in his late teens or twenties who had recovered from COVID-19. CDR3 bases: TGTGCCAGCAGCCCCGGACTAGCGGAGACCCAGTACTTC. Translation gives CASSPGLAETQYF. Drawing the rest from reference TRBV11-3 and TRBJ2-5, the complete variable domain is EAGVVQSPRYKIIEKKQPVAFWCNPISGHNTLYWYLQNLGQGPELLIRYENEEAVDDSQLPKDRFSAERLKGVDSTLKIQPAELGDSAVYLCASSPGLAETQYFGPGTRLLVL.